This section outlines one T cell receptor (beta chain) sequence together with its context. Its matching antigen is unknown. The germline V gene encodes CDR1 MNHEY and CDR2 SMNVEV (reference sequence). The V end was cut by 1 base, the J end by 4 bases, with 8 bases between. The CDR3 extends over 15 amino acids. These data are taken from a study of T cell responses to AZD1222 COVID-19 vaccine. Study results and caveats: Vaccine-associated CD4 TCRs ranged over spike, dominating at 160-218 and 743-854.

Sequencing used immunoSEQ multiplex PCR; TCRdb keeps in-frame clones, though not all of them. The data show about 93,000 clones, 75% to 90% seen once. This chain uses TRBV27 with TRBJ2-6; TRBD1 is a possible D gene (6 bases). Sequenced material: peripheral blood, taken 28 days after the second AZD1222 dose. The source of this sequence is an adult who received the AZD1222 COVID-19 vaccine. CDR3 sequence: CASSLWGTGANVLTF. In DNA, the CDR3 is TGTGCCAGCAGTTTATGGGGGACAGGGGCCAACGTCCTGACTTTC.